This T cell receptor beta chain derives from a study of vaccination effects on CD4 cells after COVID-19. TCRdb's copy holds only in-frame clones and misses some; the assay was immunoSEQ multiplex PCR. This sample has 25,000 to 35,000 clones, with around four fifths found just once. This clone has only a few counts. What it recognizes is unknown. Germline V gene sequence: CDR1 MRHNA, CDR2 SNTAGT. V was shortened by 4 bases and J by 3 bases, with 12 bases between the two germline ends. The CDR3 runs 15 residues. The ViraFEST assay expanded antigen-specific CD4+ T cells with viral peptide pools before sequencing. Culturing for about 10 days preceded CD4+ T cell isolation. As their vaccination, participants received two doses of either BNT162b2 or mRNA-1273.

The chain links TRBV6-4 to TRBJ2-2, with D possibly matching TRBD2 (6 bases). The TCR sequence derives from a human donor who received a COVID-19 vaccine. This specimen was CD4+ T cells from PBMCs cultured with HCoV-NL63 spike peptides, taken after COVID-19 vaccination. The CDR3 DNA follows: TGTGCCAGCAGTGTATATAGCGGTGACACCGGGGAGCTGTTTTTT. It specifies CASSVYSGDTGELFF.